A selection of T cell receptor beta chains follows, all from one sample in a study. TCRdb ran MiXCR on the 5' RACE reads and lists one entry per CDR3 protein. The sample contains approximately 60,000 distinct CDR3 sequences, approximately 23% of which appear only once. Sequences were obtained from memory CD4+ T cells sorted from a lymph node. These receptors came from a female donor with breast cancer. Both conserved end residues are part of each CDR3. The order of the fields is D gene, J gene, clone size, V gene, CDR3 DNA, CDR3 protein. The D gene is left open where the match is weak. Clone size appears in some rows only: once, few, many, or a class for an expanded clone.

>.|TRBJ2-4|.|TRBV9
TGTGCCAGCAGCGTAGGACTAGCCAAAAACATTCAGTACTTC
CASSVGLAKNIQYF
>.|TRBJ2-1|.|TRBV28
TGTGCCAGCAGTTTAAGGCAGGGGAGCCATGAGCAGTTCTTC
CASSLRQGSHEQFF
>.|TRBJ1-2|.|TRBV20-1
TGCAGTGCTAGAAGTGGGGGCGGAAACTATGGCTACACCTTC
CSARSGGGNYGYTF
>.|TRBJ2-5|many|TRBV4-3
TGCGCCAGCAGCCAAGGGATTTCCCAGGAGACCCAGTACTTC
CASSQGISQETQYF
>TRBD2|TRBJ2-5|many|TRBV5-1
TGCGCCAGCAGCCCGGGACTAGCGGGAGAAGGAGAGACCCAGTACTTC
CASSPGLAGEGETQYF
>.|TRBJ1-2|many|TRBV7-2
TGTGCCAGCAGCTTAGTCGGGCTTGCTGGGGGTGGCTACACCTTC
CASSLVGLAGGGYTF
>TRBD1|TRBJ2-1|.|TRBV20-1
TGCAGTGCCCGGGACAGCTCTTCTTACAATGAGCAGTTCTTC
CSARDSSSYNEQFF
>.|TRBJ2-3|few|TRBV20-1
TGCAGTGCTAGAGGTCCGGATACGCAGTATTTT
CSARGPDTQYF
>.|TRBJ2-3|.|TRBV7-3
TGTGCCAGCAGCCCTTATGAGGGAAATGAGCAGTATTTT
CASSPYEGNEQYF
>.|TRBJ2-1|few|TRBV5-1
TGCGCCAGCAGCTTGGAATGGAGGAGTGAGCAGTTCTTC
CASSLEWRSEQFF
>.|TRBJ2-4|.|TRBV5-1
TGCGCCAGCAGCTACGGGAGTTCAAACATTCAGTACTTC
CASSYGSSNIQYF
>.|TRBJ2-1|.|TRBV6-5
TGTGCCAGCAGTTACCAGTTTCTTTCCTACAATGAGCAGTTCTTC
CASSYQFLSYNEQFF
>.|TRBJ1-1|few|TRBV28
TGTGCCAGCAGCCTTACCTTGGACCAAGCTTTCTTT
CASSLTLDQAFF
>.|TRBJ2-2|few|TRBV12-3/TRBV12-4
TGTGCCAGCAAGCTCCGAGGGGCTGGTGACACCGGGGAGCTGTTTTTT
CASKLRGAGDTGELFF
>.|TRBJ1-1|.|TRBV11-1
TGTGCCAGCAGCTTCCGACTGGACCTGGACACTGGAGCTTTCTTT
CASSFRLDLDTGAFF
>TRBD2|TRBJ2-7|few|TRBV20-1
TGCAGTGCTAGAGATCTGACTAGCGGGAGTTACGAGCAGTACTTC
CSARDLTSGSYEQYF
>.|TRBJ2-4|.|TRBV7-9
TGTGCCAGCAGCTTATCGGCCAGGGAGAACATTCAGTACTTC
CASSLSARENIQYF
>.|TRBJ2-3|few|TRBV7-2
TGTGCCAGCAGCTTAATGGGGACAGATACGCAGTATTTT
CASSLMGTDTQYF
>.|TRBJ2-4|many|TRBV29-1
TGCAGCGTTGAATCGGACCGAAACATTCAGTACTTC
CSVESDRNIQYF
>TRBD1|TRBJ2-7|many|TRBV12-3/TRBV12-4
TGTGCCAGCAGTCCCCGGACAGGGTCCTACGAGCAGTACTTC
CASSPRTGSYEQYF
>TRBD1|TRBJ1-5|.|TRBV6-5
TGTGCCAGCAGTTCGCGACAGGGGCAGGATCAGCCCCAGCATTTT
CASSSRQGQDQPQHF
>TRBD2|TRBJ2-7|.|TRBV20-1
TGCAGTGCCACCACGGGACTAGCCGGGGAGCAGTACTTC
CSATTGLAGEQYF
>TRBD1|TRBJ1-3|.|TRBV4-1
TGCGCCAGCAGCCAAGATGGACAGGGCCGCACCATATATTTT
CASSQDGQGRTIYF
>.|TRBJ2-2|once|TRBV27
TGTGCCAGCAGTTTAAGGGGGTGGAGCACCGGGGAGCTGTTTTTT
CASSLRGWSTGELFF
>.|TRBJ2-5|.|TRBV6-5
TGTGCCATCAGTTACTCATCCTCCCTGCAAGAGACCCAGTACTTC
CAISYSSSLQETQYF
>TRBD1|TRBJ1-2|few|TRBV5-6
TGTGCCAGCAGCCGTACCGACAGGGGGCTTTTATATGGCTACACCTTC
CASSRTDRGLLYGYTF
>.|TRBJ2-3|.|TRBV6-6
TGTGCCAGCAAAGCCGGGACACGCACAGATACGCAGTATTTT
CASKAGTRTDTQYF
>TRBD2|TRBJ2-1|.|TRBV14
TGTGCCAGCAGCCAAAGACGAGCGGGAGGGGATGAGCAGTTCTTC
CASSQRRAGGDEQFF
>.|TRBJ2-3|many|TRBV10-3
TGTGCCATCAGGATACTAGATACGCAGTATTTT
CAIRILDTQYF
>.|TRBJ2-7|few|TRBV7-2
TGTGCCAGCAGCTTAGAGGACGGTCCCTACGAGCAGTACTTC
CASSLEDGPYEQYF
>TRBD2|TRBJ2-3|many|TRBV9
TGTGCCAGCAGCGGAGAGGCGGGAGGGGCAGATACGCAGTATTTT
CASSGEAGGADTQYF
>TRBD2|TRBJ2-7|few|TRBV9
TGTGCCAGCAGCGTAGAAACTAGCGGGTACGAGCAGTACTTC
CASSVETSGYEQYF
>TRBD2|TRBJ2-1|many|TRBV12-3/TRBV12-4
TGTGCCAGCAGTTCCGGACTAGCGGGGGGGAGGTATGAGCAGTTCTTC
CASSSGLAGGRYEQFF
>TRBD2|TRBJ2-1|.|TRBV20-1
TGCAGTGCTAACGACGGGAGGAACGATGAGCAGTTCTTC
CSANDGRNDEQFF
>TRBD2|TRBJ2-5|.|TRBV6-1
TGTGCCAGCAGTGAAGCGCTCGGGGGGAGCCGACAAGAGACCCAGTACTTC
CASSEALGGSRQETQYF
>.|TRBJ2-5|once|TRBV5-1
TGCGCCAGCAGCTTGGGATCGGTTTATCAAGAGACCCGGTACTTC
CASSLGSVYQETRYF
>TRBD2|TRBJ2-5|many|TRBV7-8
TGTGCCAGCAGCTCAAACTCGGGAGGGGGGTTGGAGACCCAGTACTTC
CASSSNSGGGLETQYF
>TRBD2|TRBJ2-1|.|TRBV28
TGTGCCAGCAGTTTAGCGGGAGGGGGTAATGAGCATTTCTTC
CASSLAGGGNEHFF
>.|TRBJ1-6|.|TRBV25-1
TGTGCCATCCAGGCCAGCTCCTATAATTCACCCCTCCACTTT
CAIQASSYNSPLHF
>.|TRBJ2-3|.|TRBV30
TGTGCCTGGACCCTCGGGGGAACAGATACGCAGTATTTT
CAWTLGGTDTQYF